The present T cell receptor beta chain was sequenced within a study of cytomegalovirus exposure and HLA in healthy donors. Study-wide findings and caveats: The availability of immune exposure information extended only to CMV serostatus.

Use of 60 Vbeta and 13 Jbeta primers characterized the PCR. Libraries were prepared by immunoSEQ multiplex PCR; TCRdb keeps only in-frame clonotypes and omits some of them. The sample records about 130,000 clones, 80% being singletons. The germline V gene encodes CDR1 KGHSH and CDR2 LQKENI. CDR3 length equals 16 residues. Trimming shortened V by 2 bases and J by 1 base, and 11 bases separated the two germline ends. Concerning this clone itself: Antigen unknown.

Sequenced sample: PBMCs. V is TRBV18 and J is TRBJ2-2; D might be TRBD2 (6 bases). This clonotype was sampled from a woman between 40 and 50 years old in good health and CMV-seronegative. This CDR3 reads CASSPLASVNTGELFF. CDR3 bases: TGTGCCAGCTCACCATTGGCTAGCGTGAACACCGGGGAGCTGTTTTTT.